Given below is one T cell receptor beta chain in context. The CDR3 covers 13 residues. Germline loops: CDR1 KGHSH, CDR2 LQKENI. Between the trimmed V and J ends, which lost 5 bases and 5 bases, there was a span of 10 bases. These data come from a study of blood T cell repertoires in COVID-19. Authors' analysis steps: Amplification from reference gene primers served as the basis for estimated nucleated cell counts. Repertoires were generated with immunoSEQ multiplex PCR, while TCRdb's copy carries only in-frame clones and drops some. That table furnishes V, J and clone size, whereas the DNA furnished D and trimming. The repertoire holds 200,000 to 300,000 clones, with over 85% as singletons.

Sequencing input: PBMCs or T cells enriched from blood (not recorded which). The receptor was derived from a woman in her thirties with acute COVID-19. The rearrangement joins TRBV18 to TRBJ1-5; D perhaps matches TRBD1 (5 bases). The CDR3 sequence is CASSNGGDQPQHF. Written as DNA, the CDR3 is TGTGCCAGCTCAAATGGGGGGGATCAGCCCCAGCATTTT.